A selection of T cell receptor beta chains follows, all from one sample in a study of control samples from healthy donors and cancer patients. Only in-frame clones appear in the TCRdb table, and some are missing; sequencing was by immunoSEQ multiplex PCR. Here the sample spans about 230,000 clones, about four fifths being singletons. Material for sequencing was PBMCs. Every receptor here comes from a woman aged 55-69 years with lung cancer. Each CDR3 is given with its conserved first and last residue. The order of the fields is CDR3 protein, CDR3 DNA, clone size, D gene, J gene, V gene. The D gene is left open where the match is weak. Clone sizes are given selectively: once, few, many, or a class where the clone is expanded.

cdr3_aa: CASKGQNYEQYF; cdr3_nt: TGTGCCAGCAAAGGACAAAACTACGAGCAGTACTTC; clone_size: .; d_call: .; j_call: TRBJ2-7; v_call: TRBV12-3/TRBV12-4
cdr3_aa: CASSSFDTGGYGYTF; cdr3_nt: TGTGCCAGCAGCTCTTTCGACACGGGGGGCTATGGCTACACCTTC; clone_size: .; d_call: .; j_call: TRBJ1-2; v_call: TRBV7-9
cdr3_aa: CASSRTGNSPLHF; cdr3_nt: TGTGCCAGCAGTCGAACAGGGAACTCACCCCTCCACTTT; clone_size: .; d_call: .; j_call: TRBJ1-6; v_call: TRBV6-5
cdr3_aa: CASSYGGLDTEAFF; cdr3_nt: TGTGCCAGCAGTTATGGTGGGTTGGACACTGAAGCTTTCTTT; clone_size: .; d_call: .; j_call: TRBJ1-1; v_call: TRBV6-5
cdr3_aa: CASSSNREAEAFF; cdr3_nt: TGTGCCAGCAGCTCGAACAGGGAGGCTGAAGCTTTCTTT; clone_size: once; d_call: .; j_call: TRBJ1-1; v_call: TRBV11-3
cdr3_aa: CASTLGTELRF; cdr3_nt: TGTGCCAGCACCCTGGGGACAGAACTTCGCTTC; clone_size: .; d_call: TRBD1; j_call: TRBJ2-4; v_call: TRBV12-3/TRBV12-4
cdr3_aa: CAVTGSGTEAFF; cdr3_nt: TGTGCCGTGACAGGGAGCGGAACTGAAGCTTTCTTT; clone_size: .; d_call: TRBD1; j_call: TRBJ1-1; v_call: TRBV12-3/TRBV12-4
cdr3_aa: CASSVGQVDTQYF; cdr3_nt: TGTGCCAGCAGCGTAGGTCAGGTTGATACGCAGTATTTT; clone_size: once; d_call: .; j_call: TRBJ2-3; v_call: TRBV9
cdr3_aa: CASTGRGGGNTEAFF; cdr3_nt: TGTGCCAGCACAGGCAGGGGAGGAGGGAACACTGAAGCTTTCTTT; clone_size: .; d_call: .; j_call: TRBJ1-1; v_call: TRBV28
cdr3_aa: CASSRPLSNTEAFF; cdr3_nt: TGTGCCAGCAGCCGCCCGCTCAGTAACACTGAAGCTTTCTTT; clone_size: .; d_call: .; j_call: TRBJ1-1; v_call: TRBV4-2
cdr3_aa: CATRDSSYNEQFF; cdr3_nt: TGCGCCACCCGGGACTCCTCCTACAATGAGCAGTTCTTC; clone_size: .; d_call: .; j_call: TRBJ2-1; v_call: TRBV10-2
cdr3_aa: CAKERRDRGDTGELFF; cdr3_nt: TGTGCCAAAGAGAGGAGGGACAGGGGAGACACCGGGGAGCTGTTTTTT; clone_size: .; d_call: TRBD1; j_call: TRBJ2-2; v_call: TRBV19
cdr3_aa: CASSGETSSYNEQFF; cdr3_nt: TGTGCCAGTTCTGGAGAGACTAGCTCCTACAATGAGCAGTTCTTC; clone_size: .; d_call: .; j_call: TRBJ2-1; v_call: TRBV6-4
cdr3_aa: CASSISGLGGNQPQHF; cdr3_nt: TGTGCCAGTAGTATTTCAGGCCTTGGGGGCAATCAGCCCCAGCATTTT; clone_size: .; d_call: .; j_call: TRBJ1-5; v_call: TRBV19
cdr3_aa: CASSSGSLTEAFF; cdr3_nt: TGTGCCAGCAGCTCGGGATCTCTCACTGAAGCTTTCTTT; clone_size: once; d_call: .; j_call: TRBJ1-1; v_call: TRBV7-9
cdr3_aa: CSARDREAFF; cdr3_nt: TGCAGCGCCCGGGACAGGGAAGCTTTCTTT; clone_size: .; d_call: TRBD1; j_call: TRBJ1-1; v_call: TRBV29-1
cdr3_aa: CASSPLTWGGYTF; cdr3_nt: TGCGCCAGCAGTCCCCTCACTTGGGGTGGCTACACCTTC; clone_size: .; d_call: .; j_call: TRBJ1-2; v_call: TRBV10-2
cdr3_aa: CASSFGRGYGYTF; cdr3_nt: TGTGCCAGCAGTTTTGGCAGGGGCTATGGCTACACCTTC; clone_size: .; d_call: .; j_call: TRBJ1-2; v_call: TRBV27
cdr3_aa: CASSLSVQGGNQPQHF; cdr3_nt: TGTGCCAGCAGTTTATCCGTACAGGGGGGCAATCAGCCCCAGCATTTT; clone_size: .; d_call: TRBD1; j_call: TRBJ1-5; v_call: TRBV27
cdr3_aa: CASSQGREWGIEQYF; cdr3_nt: TGTGCCAGCAGCCAAGGGAGGGAGTGGGGGATCGAGCAGTACTTC; clone_size: .; d_call: .; j_call: TRBJ2-7; v_call: TRBV4-2
cdr3_aa: CASSLAGPTYNEQFF; cdr3_nt: TGCGCCAGCAGCTTGGCGGGGCCCACCTACAATGAGCAGTTCTTC; clone_size: .; d_call: .; j_call: TRBJ2-1; v_call: TRBV5-1
cdr3_aa: CASSNTGPRISPLHF; cdr3_nt: TGTGCCAGCAGTAACACCGGGCCTAGAATTTCACCCCTCCACTTT; clone_size: .; d_call: .; j_call: TRBJ1-6; v_call: TRBV27
cdr3_aa: CASSLDRADTQYF; cdr3_nt: TGTGCCAGCAGCTTGGACAGGGCAGATACGCAGTATTTT; clone_size: .; d_call: .; j_call: TRBJ2-3; v_call: TRBV5-6
cdr3_aa: CASTGLAGGYNEQFF; cdr3_nt: TGTGCCAGCACGGGACTAGCGGGAGGGTACAATGAGCAGTTCTTC; clone_size: .; d_call: TRBD2; j_call: TRBJ2-1; v_call: TRBV25-1
cdr3_aa: CASRETGNYEQYF; cdr3_nt: TGTGCCAGCAGGGAGACAGGGAACTACGAGCAGTACTTC; clone_size: .; d_call: TRBD1; j_call: TRBJ2-7; v_call: TRBV5-5
cdr3_aa: CASSQDGLAGETQYF; cdr3_nt: TGCGCCAGCAGCCAAGATGGCCTAGCCGGGGAGACCCAGTACTTC; clone_size: .; d_call: .; j_call: TRBJ2-5; v_call: TRBV4-1
cdr3_aa: CASSLIPGAQAEAFF; cdr3_nt: TGTGCCAGCAGCTTAATCCCGGGGGCGCAGGCTGAAGCTTTCTTT; clone_size: .; d_call: .; j_call: TRBJ1-1; v_call: TRBV7-9
cdr3_aa: CASSQDPAGGYSPLHF; cdr3_nt: TGCGCCAGCAGCCAAGACCCCGCAGGGGGCTATTCACCCCTCCACTTT; clone_size: .; d_call: TRBD1; j_call: TRBJ1-6; v_call: TRBV4-1
cdr3_aa: CASSYFSGGYTF; cdr3_nt: TGTGCCAGCAGTTACTTCAGCGGCGGCTACACCTTC; clone_size: few; d_call: .; j_call: TRBJ1-2; v_call: TRBV6-5
cdr3_aa: CASSYQTGVPYGYTF; cdr3_nt: TGTGCCAGCAGTTACCAAACAGGAGTCCCATATGGCTACACCTTC; clone_size: .; d_call: .; j_call: TRBJ1-2; v_call: TRBV6-7
cdr3_aa: CASSEGSGWDEKLFF; cdr3_nt: TGTGCCAGCAGCGAGGGATCAGGGTGGGATGAAAAACTGTTTTTT; clone_size: .; d_call: .; j_call: TRBJ1-4; v_call: TRBV5-4
cdr3_aa: CASSFYTNQPQHF; cdr3_nt: TGTGCCAGCAGCTTTTATACGAATCAGCCCCAGCATTTT; clone_size: .; d_call: .; j_call: TRBJ1-5; v_call: TRBV5-5
cdr3_aa: CASSQGQGFTEAFF; cdr3_nt: TGTGCCAGCAGCCAAGGACAGGGGTTCACTGAAGCTTTCTTT; clone_size: once; d_call: TRBD1; j_call: TRBJ1-1; v_call: TRBV3-1/TRBV3-2
cdr3_aa: CASSQDGERRDSPLHF; cdr3_nt: TGCGCCAGCAGCCAAGATGGGGAACGCCGGGATTCACCCCTCCACTTT; clone_size: .; d_call: .; j_call: TRBJ1-6; v_call: TRBV4-1
cdr3_aa: CSVEDSAGYSYNEQFF; cdr3_nt: TGCAGCGTTGAAGATTCAGCAGGGTACTCCTACAATGAGCAGTTCTTC; clone_size: .; d_call: .; j_call: TRBJ2-1; v_call: TRBV29-1
cdr3_aa: CASSGLGGRGGELFF; cdr3_nt: TGTGCCAGCAGTGGGTTAGGGGGCCGAGGCGGGGAGCTGTTTTTT; clone_size: .; d_call: TRBD1; j_call: TRBJ2-2; v_call: TRBV3-1/TRBV3-2
cdr3_aa: CASRQQGAHSPLHF; cdr3_nt: TGTGCCAGCAGACAACAGGGGGCTCATTCACCCCTCCACTTT; clone_size: .; d_call: TRBD1; j_call: TRBJ1-6; v_call: TRBV6-5
cdr3_aa: CASGIQGRPNIQYF; cdr3_nt: TGTGCCAGCGGGATACAGGGGCGCCCCAACATTCAGTACTTC; clone_size: .; d_call: TRBD1; j_call: TRBJ2-4; v_call: TRBV28
cdr3_aa: CASSFQQGDRTAEAFF; cdr3_nt: TGTGCCAGCAGCTTTCAACAGGGTGATAGGACCGCTGAAGCTTTCTTT; clone_size: .; d_call: .; j_call: TRBJ1-1; v_call: TRBV7-6
cdr3_aa: CATSRRGTIGDTQYF; cdr3_nt: TGTGCCACCAGCAGAAGGGGGACAATAGGAGATACGCAGTATTTT; clone_size: .; d_call: .; j_call: TRBJ2-3; v_call: TRBV15
cdr3_aa: CASSPTGNYGYTF; cdr3_nt: TGTGCCAGCAGCCCGACTGGGAACTATGGCTACACCTTC; clone_size: .; d_call: .; j_call: TRBJ1-2; v_call: TRBV7-6